A selection of T cell receptor beta chains follows, all from one sample in a study of cytomegalovirus exposure and HLA in healthy donors. Sequencing was performed with immunoSEQ multiplex PCR; in TCRdb, only in-frame clones are kept and a portion is missing. The data show around 140,000 clones, with roughly 9.6% seen just once and approximately 7.5% held by the top ten. What was sequenced was PBMCs. These receptors were collected from a woman between 35 and 50 years old in good health and CMV-seropositive. CDR3s include the opening cysteine and the closing phenylalanine or tryptophan. D genes are given only for firm matches. Not all rows give a size; the values are once, few, many and, for expanded clones, a class.

TRBV2	TRBD1	TRBJ1-2	few	TGTGCCAGCAGTGAGCGGGGCCAGGGGGTTGGTGGCTACACCTTC	CASSERGQGVGGYTF
TRBV18	TRBD1	TRBJ2-2	NA	TGTGCCAGCTCTCGCGGAGACAGGGGTAGCACCGGGGAGCTGTTTTTT	CASSRGDRGSTGELFF
TRBV5-1	TRBD1	TRBJ2-7	few	TGCGCCAGCAGCCCGGACAGGGGGACCTACGAGCAGTACTTC	CASSPDRGTYEQYF
TRBV2	TRBD1	TRBJ1-1	NA	TGTGCCAGCAGTTCCGGGACAGAGAACACTGAAGCTTTCTTT	CASSSGTENTEAFF
TRBV27	NA	TRBJ1-1	NA	TGTGCCAGCAGTCCCCCCGTTAAACTCCCGGGCACTGAAGCTTTCTTT	CASSPPVKLPGTEAFF
TRBV10-1	NA	TRBJ2-2	NA	TGCGCCAGCAGTCGGACAGCGACCGGGGAGCTGTTTTTT	CASSRTATGELFF
TRBV2	NA	TRBJ2-5	few	TGTGCCAGCAGTGTCTACAGCGGAAGCCAAGAGACCCAGTACTTC	CASSVYSGSQETQYF
TRBV2	NA	TRBJ1-5	few	TGTGCCAGCAGTGAAAGCGGAAAACCCCAGCATTTT	CASSESGKPQHF
TRBV6-6	TRBD1	TRBJ1-5	NA	TGTGCCAGCAGCCCGGACAGGGGGAGCAATCAGCCCCAGCATTTT	CASSPDRGSNQPQHF
TRBV4-2	TRBD2	TRBJ2-3	few	TGTGCCAGCAGCCAAGGGTGGGGACTACAACGAACTAGCACAGATACGCAGTATTTT	CASSQGWGLQRTSTDTQYF
TRBV10-2	TRBD1	TRBJ2-1	few	TGCGCCAGTTCCCGGGACAGGGACCACAATGAGCAGTTCTTC	CASSRDRDHNEQFF
TRBV14	NA	TRBJ2-7	NA	TGTGCCAGCAGCCAGAACACCGCACAGGTCCCTCCTGACGAGCAGTACTTC	CASSQNTAQVPPDEQYF
TRBV10-2	NA	TRBJ1-5	few	TGCGCCAGGGGGGAAGGGTGGGGGGGAGGCAATCAGCCCCAGCATTTT	CARGEGWGGGNQPQHF
TRBV7-2	NA	TRBJ2-3	few	TGTGCCAGCAGGCAGACTAGTTCAGATACGCAGTATTTT	CASRQTSSDTQYF
TRBV7-9	NA	TRBJ1-4	few	TGTGCCAGCAGCTTAGAGGGGTTTAATGAAAAACTGTTTTTT	CASSLEGFNEKLFF
TRBV4-1	NA	TRBJ1-1	few	TGCGCCAGCAGCCAAGATCTATACAGAGAAGCTTTCTTT	CASSQDLYREAFF
TRBV7-9	TRBD1	TRBJ2-7	NA	TGTGCCAGCAGCCGTCTAGGGGGCAACTCTGACGAGCAGTACTTC	CASSRLGGNSDEQYF
TRBV2	NA	TRBJ2-7	few	TGTGCCAGCAGTGAGTCGCGGGTTCCCGAGCAGTACTTC	CASSESRVPEQYF
TRBV4-1	NA	TRBJ1-5	few	TGCGCCAGCAGCCAAGATGGGAGTCAGCCCCAGCATTTT	CASSQDGSQPQHF
TRBV6-6	TRBD1	TRBJ2-5	few	TGTGCCAGCAGTTCGCTGGACAGGGGGGAGACCCAGTACTTC	CASSSLDRGETQYF
TRBV4-3	NA	TRBJ1-1	many	TGCGCCAGCAGCCAAGAATTGACCAGGAGGGGATCTGAAGCTTTCTTT	CASSQELTRRGSEAFF
TRBV6-5	NA	TRBJ1-1	NA	TGTGCCAGCAGTTATGCGACGGGGAACACTGAAGCTTTCTTT	CASSYATGNTEAFF
TRBV7-2	TRBD1	TRBJ2-2	NA	TGTGCCAGCAGCTTCGGACAGGGAGCCGGGGAGCTGTTTTTT	CASSFGQGAGELFF
TRBV10-3	TRBD2	TRBJ2-2	NA	TGTGCCATCAGTGACTTTACGACCGGGACTAGCGTTAACACCGGGGAGCTGTTTTTT	CAISDFTTGTSVNTGELFF
TRBV11-2	NA	TRBJ2-5	NA	TGTGCCAGCAGCTTACTTGGCCCCGCTCCGGGGGAGACCCAGTACTTC	CASSLLGPAPGETQYF
TRBV5-6	NA	TRBJ2-3	few	TGTGCCAGCAGCCTGGTGGGAGGACTGGAGCAGTATTTT	CASSLVGGLEQYF
TRBV2	NA	TRBJ2-1	few	TGTGCCAGCAGAGGACTGGGGGGGCTGACCTACAATGAGCAGTTCTTC	CASRGLGGLTYNEQFF
TRBV5-1	NA	TRBJ1-5	few	TGCGCCAGCAGCCCCGCGGGAGTAGGGACTAATCAGCCCCAGCATTTT	CASSPAGVGTNQPQHF
TRBV5-5	NA	TRBJ2-7	NA	TGTGCCAGCAGCTTGGTTTTTGGGGGGAGGGAGCAGTACTTC	CASSLVFGGREQYF
TRBV6-1	NA	TRBJ1-4	few	TGTGCCAGCAGTGAAGCGAGCAGGGGTGATGAAAGACTGTTTTTT	CASSEASRGDERLFF
TRBV6-1	TRBD2	TRBJ2-1	few	TGTGCCAGCATGGGCGCGGGGGGGCCCTACAATGAGCAGTTCTTC	CASMGAGGPYNEQFF
TRBV4-3	NA	TRBJ2-1	NA	TGCGCCAGCAGCCAAGATCCCCCGGGGGGCCCCAATGAGCAGTTCTTC	CASSQDPPGGPNEQFF
TRBV7-2	NA	TRBJ2-1	few	TGTGCCAGCAGCTTAGTCGAGGGATACAATGAGCAGTTCTTC	CASSLVEGYNEQFF
TRBV5-1	TRBD2	TRBJ2-3	few	TGCGCCAGCAGCCAGATAGCGGGGGGTATCGCAGATACGCAGTATTTT	CASSQIAGGIADTQYF
TRBV27	NA	TRBJ1-2	few	TGTGCCAGCAGGCTAGGAGGGCCCGTGGGTGGCTATGGCTACACCTTC	CASRLGGPVGGYGYTF
TRBV29-1	NA	TRBJ1-1	few	TGCAGCACCTCGCAAGGCGGGGGGACTGAAGCTTTCTTT	CSTSQGGGTEAFF
TRBV11-2	NA	TRBJ1-2	NA	TGTGCCAGCAGCGCCGGGAACTATGGCTACACCTTC	CASSAGNYGYTF
TRBV10-1	TRBD2	TRBJ2-5	NA	TGCGCCAGCGTAGGGACTAGCGGGGGGGCTGTACAGACCCAGTACTTC	CASVGTSGGAVQTQYF
TRBV19	NA	TRBJ2-2	NA	TGTGCCAGTTGCTTGGCGGGTAGGGAAAACACCGGGGAGCTGTTTTTT	CASCLAGRENTGELFF
TRBV7-2	TRBD2	TRBJ2-2	few	TGTGCCAGCAGCTTATTGACTAGCGGGGAGAACACCGGGGAGCTGTTTTTT	CASSLLTSGENTGELFF
TRBV6-5	NA	TRBJ1-5	NA	TGTGCCAGCAGTACTTCCGGGGGTAGCAATCAGCCCCAGCATTTT	CASSTSGGSNQPQHF
TRBV5-1	TRBD2	TRBJ2-7	NA	TGCGCCAGCAGCTTGTTCGGGGGGGCAGACGAGCAGTACTTC	CASSLFGGADEQYF
TRBV29-1	TRBD1	TRBJ2-5	few	TGCAGCGTTGATTCGGCACAGGGGGCTGGAGAGACCCAGTACTTC	CSVDSAQGAGETQYF
TRBV9	TRBD1	TRBJ1-2	NA	TGTGCCAGCAGCGTAGGACAGGGAGGCTACACCTTC	CASSVGQGGYTF
TRBV5-4	TRBD1	TRBJ1-1	few	TGTGCCAGCAGCTTGGAGGACAGGGCAAACAAAGCTTTCTTT	CASSLEDRANKAFF